These T cell receptor beta chains were read from a single sample in a study of neurological immune-mediated disorders. TCRdb processed the 5' RACE reads anew with MiXCR; each CDR3 protein has one entry. The sample yields roughly 21,000 distinct CDR3 sequences, 15% seen once. Sequences were obtained from PBMCs. These receptors were collected from a female donor with HTLV-1-associated myelopathy (HAM/TSP). Each CDR3 is given with its conserved first and last residue. A D gene is named only where the DNA matches it firmly. Size is stated as once, few, many, or a class for an expanded clone.

V gene	J gene	D gene	clone size	CDR3 length	CDR3 protein	CDR3 DNA
TRBV20-1	TRBJ1-5	.	many	15	CSASSGSDGHQPQHF	TGCAGTGCTTCCTCCGGGTCAGATGGGCATCAGCCCCAGCATTTT
TRBV20-1	TRBJ2-1	TRBD1	many	14	CSATGERGYNEQFF	TGCAGTGCCACAGGGGAAAGGGGCTACAATGAGCAGTTCTTC
TRBV20-1	TRBJ2-1	.	many	16	CSASSYPRSSYNEQFF	TGCAGTGCCTCTTCATATCCCCGAAGCTCCTACAATGAGCAGTTCTTC
TRBV18	TRBJ1-2	.	many	15	CASSPVGGPNYGYTF	TGTGCCAGCTCACCGGTCGGGGGGCCTAACTATGGCTACACCTTC
TRBV5-6	TRBJ2-1	TRBD2	many	17	CASSSGLEVRSYNEQFF	TGTGCCAGCAGCTCGGGACTAGAGGTTCGCTCCTACAATGAGCAGTTCTTC
TRBV25-1	TRBJ2-5	TRBD1	many	14	CASSGRTGEETQYF	TGTGCCAGCAGTGGAAGGACAGGGGAGGAGACCCAGTACTTC
TRBV7-2	TRBJ2-7	TRBD1	many	17	CASSLWRQGAGGNEQYF	TGTGCCAGCAGCTTATGGAGACAGGGGGCAGGTGGGAACGAGCAGTACTTC
TRBV4-2	TRBJ2-5	.	many	14	CASSHGVTQETQYF	TGTGCCAGCAGCCATGGGGTGACCCAAGAGACCCAGTACTTC
TRBV20-1	TRBJ2-3	TRBD2	many	13	CSSLGGSSDTQYF	TGCAGCTCCCTTGGCGGGAGTTCCGATACGCAGTATTTT
TRBV7-9	TRBJ2-2	.	many	12	CASSPQPGELFF	TGTGCCAGCAGCCCCCAGCCCGGGGAGCTGTTTTTT
TRBV5-6	TRBJ1-4	TRBD1	many	16	CASSLGAGGASEKLFF	TGTGCCAGCAGCTTGGGGGCAGGGGGCGCGAGTGAAAAACTGTTTTTT
TRBV6-1	TRBJ2-7	.	many	16	CASSEVGGGLFYEQYF	TGTGCCAGCAGTGAAGTTGGTGGAGGCCTTTTCTACGAGCAGTACTTC
TRBV10-3	TRBJ1-1	.	medium-sized	14	CAIKTRDGSTEAFF	TGTGCCATCAAAACCCGGGACGGTAGCACTGAAGCTTTCTTT